This TCR beta chain was sequenced during a study of blood T cell repertoires in COVID-19. Across the whole study: The United States, Italy and Spain provided the acute and convalescent COVID-19 samples. Sample material is recorded as cDNA or gDNA derived from T cells, B-cell-depleted T cells, or PBMCs.

Methods used by the authors: Amplifying reference gene primers gave estimates of nucleated cell counts. Clones were read by immunoSEQ multiplex PCR, and TCRdb kept only the in-frame ones, dropping some. The V and J calls and clone size are taken from that table; D and trimming were inferred from the DNA. The data show 90,000 to 120,000 clones, with 69% seen just once and about 5.9% held by the top ten. CDR3 size: 15 residues. V shed 2 bases and J shed 3 bases, with 11 bases lying between them. CDR1 SGHTA and CDR2 FQGNSA come from the germline V gene. This sequence originates from a man older than 75 with acute or convalescent COVID-19. This sequence joins TRBV7-2 and TRBJ1-5; D gene ambiguous. Sequenced material: peripheral blood. CDR3 DNA sequence: TGTGCCAGCAGCTTACGCTATCTCTCCAATCAGCCCCAGCATTTT. Its translation is CASSLRYLSNQPQHF.